This T cell receptor beta chain was sequenced in a study of response to subunit inactivated influenza vaccine. Findings and caveats of the study: Only a handful of new T cells, the authors suggested, are recruited with each seasonal influenza vaccination.

Germline CDR1 reads SQVTM; CDR2 reads ANQGSEA. Trimming pared 4 bases from V and 2 bases from J, leaving 9 bases between. The CDR3 is made up of 13 amino acids. The table lists this clonotype with a few counts. Its antigen is not known. MiXCR, run by TCRdb on the RT-PCR reads, gives a single entry per CDR3 protein. The data show roughly 700,000 distinct CDR3 sequences, with more than 15% seen just once and 11% held by the top ten. The gene calls are TRBV29-1 and TRBJ2-1; D might be TRBD2 (6 bases). This clonotype was sampled from a man between 50 and 59 years old who received an inactivated influenza vaccine. The sample in question was PBMCs from blood, obtained roughly 13 days after vaccination. CDR3 nucleotides: TGCAGCGTTGCGGGAGTAACCTACAATGAGCAGTTCTTC. This gives the protein CSVAGVTYNEQFF.